This T cell receptor beta chain was recovered during a study of T cells after posttransplantation cyclophosphamide. Data came from immunoSEQ multiplex PCR; TCRdb stores just in-frame clones and leaves some out. This sample has 40,000 or so clones, each found more than once. This clone was observed many times. Its antigen is still unknown. On the day of bone marrow donation, the related graft donor provided peripheral blood. The CDR3 is 16 amino acids. CDR1 and CDR2 from the germline V gene are MNHEY and SVGAGI. V was cut by 4 bases and J by 0 bases, with 13 bases left in between. Study observations and caveats: Donor CD8+ memory clones often dominated recipient blood repertoires at later times. Blood and skin or GI T cell repertoires showed limited TRB overlap. Recipient CMV seropositivity and CMV reactivation strongly tracked TRB clonality.

Material: PBMCs. The clonotype originates from a man aged 30 to 39 in good health and a related stem cell transplant donor. The chain combines TRBV6-5 with TRBJ1-5; possible D gene TRBD1, 5 bases. CDR3 coding DNA: TGTGCCAGCAGTTCCGGGCCAGGGAATAGCAATCAGCCCCAGCATTTT. Protein sequence: CASSSGPGNSNQPQHF.